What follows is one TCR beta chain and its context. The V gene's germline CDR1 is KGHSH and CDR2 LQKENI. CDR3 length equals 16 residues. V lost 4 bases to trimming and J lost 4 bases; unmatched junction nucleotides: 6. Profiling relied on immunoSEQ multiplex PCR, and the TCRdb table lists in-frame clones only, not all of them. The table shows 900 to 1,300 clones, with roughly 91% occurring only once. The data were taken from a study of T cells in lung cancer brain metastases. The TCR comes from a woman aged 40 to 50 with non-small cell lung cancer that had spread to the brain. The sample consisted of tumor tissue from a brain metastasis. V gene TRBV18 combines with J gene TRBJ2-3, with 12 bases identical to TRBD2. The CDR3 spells CASSLGLAGTADTQYF. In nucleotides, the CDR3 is TGTGCCAGCTCACTAGGACTAGCGGGAACGGCAGATACGCAGTATTTT.